The rows below give T cell receptor beta chains drawn from one sample of a study of CD8 T cells in ankylosing spondylitis. From the 5' RACE reads, TCRdb called clonotypes with MiXCR, one entry per CDR3 protein. The sample gives around 490,000 distinct CDR3 sequences, 5.3% of which show up once; roughly 3.5% is in the top ten. Sequencing input: blood, either unsorted or a sorted T cell fraction (not recorded which). All receptors derive from a male donor with ankylosing spondylitis. Both conserved end residues are part of each CDR3. The D gene is left open where the match is weak. A row's size may be missing; if present it is once, few, many or a size class.

j_call clone_size d_call v_call cdr3_nt cdr3_aa
TRBJ2-6 . . TRBV28 TGTGCCAGCAGTACTGGGAGGGGGACTGGGGCCAACGTCCTGACTTTC CASSTGRGTGANVLTF
TRBJ2-1 few TRBD2 TRBV28 TGTGCCAGCAGTTTAGGCGGGGGGCCGTTCTTC CASSLGGGPFF
TRBJ1-1 many . TRBV3-1 TGTGCCAGCAGCCTCTCGTCCGGGCAGCCTGAAGCTTTCTTT CASSLSSGQPEAFF
TRBJ1-4 many . TRBV27 TGTGCCAGCAGTTTCGTCAGTCCTCTAATGGCAACTAATGAAAAACTGTTTTTT CASSFVSPLMATNEKLFF
TRBJ2-2 . . TRBV6-5 TGTGCCAGCAGTTACGAGGCTAGGGGCGGGGAGCTGTTTTTT CASSYEARGGELFF
TRBJ2-1 many . TRBV7-2 TGTGCCAGCAGCTCAGAACAGGGAGACAAATACAATGAGCAGTTCTTC CASSSEQGDKYNEQFF
TRBJ2-1 many TRBD1 TRBV10-3 TGTGCCATCAGACAGGGGGATACCAATGAGCAGTTCTTC CAIRQGDTNEQFF
TRBJ1-4 many . TRBV4-3 TGCGCCAGCAGCCAAACCCCTACAACTAATGAAAAACTGTTTTTT CASSQTPTTNEKLFF
TRBJ2-7 few . TRBV10-2 TGCGCCAGCAGTCCAGGGTTCAGCTCCTACGAGCAGTACTTC CASSPGFSSYEQYF
TRBJ2-5 many TRBD1 TRBV20-1 TGCAGTGCTAGGGCCGCGACAGGGGCAGAGACCCAGTACTTC CSARAATGAETQYF
TRBJ2-4 many TRBD2 TRBV20-1 TGCAGTGCTAGAGAGGGAGGGCACGGGAACATTCAGTACTTC CSAREGGHGNIQYF
TRBJ1-1 many . TRBV12-3/TRBV12-4 TGTGCCAGCAGTCATTACTCTGTGGATGAAGCTTTCTTT CASSHYSVDEAFF
TRBJ2-1 few TRBD1 TRBV13 TGTGCCAGCAGCTTCAGTGGACAGGGGTACGTAAGTGAGCAGTTCTTC CASSFSGQGYVSEQFF
TRBJ2-1 . . TRBV24-1 TGTGCCACCAGTGATTTCTACAATGAGCAGTTCTTC CATSDFYNEQFF
TRBJ2-5 many . TRBV11-2 TGTGCCAGCAGCTCACGCCCTGGCCCAGGAGTAGGACAAGAGACCCAGTACTTC CASSSRPGPGVGQETQYF
TRBJ1-5 . TRBD1 TRBV20-1 TGCAGTGCTGACAGGGGAAGCAATCAGCCCCAGCATTTT CSADRGSNQPQHF
TRBJ1-4 many . TRBV6-1 TGTGCCAGCAGCCGTGGCCCCGGAATTGAAAAACTGTTTTTT CASSRGPGIEKLFF
TRBJ2-7 many TRBD2 TRBV20-1 TGCAGTGCTAGTCTAATTAAAGCGGGGGACCTCTACGAGCAGTACTTC CSASLIKAGDLYEQYF
TRBJ2-2 many . TRBV20-1 TGCAGTGCTTCCCGGACCCCAACCGGGGAGCTGTTTTTT CSASRTPTGELFF
TRBJ2-5 few TRBD2 TRBV12-3/TRBV12-4 TGTGCCAGCAGGCCCAGCGGGGGGGGGGAGACCCAGTACTTC CASRPSGGGETQYF
TRBJ2-7 many TRBD2 TRBV20-1 TGCAGTGCTAGTACCGGGACTACCACCTACGAGCAGTACTTC CSASTGTTTYEQYF
TRBJ2-3 many TRBD2 TRBV5-1 TGCGCCAGCAGCTTCCGGACTAGCGGGATCGGACGCGGAGATACGCAGTATTTT CASSFRTSGIGRGDTQYF
TRBJ1-1 many . TRBV7-2 TGTGCCAGCAGATTATCCGGGACCCCAAACACTGAAGCTTTCTTT CASRLSGTPNTEAFF
TRBJ2-1 many TRBD2 TRBV13 TGTGCCAGCAGCCCTACGGGGGGACTAGTAGCCCACAATGAGCAGTTCTTC CASSPTGGLVAHNEQFF
TRBJ1-2 many TRBD1 TRBV20-1 TGCAGTGCTAGACCCCGGACAGGGGATTACGGCTACACCTTC CSARPRTGDYGYTF
TRBJ2-7 many . TRBV7-2 TGTGCCAGCAGCTTAGCCACGAGCTTTCCCTACGAGCAGTACTTC CASSLATSFPYEQYF
TRBJ1-1 few TRBD1 TRBV7-9 TGTGCCAGCAGCTCGGGGACAGGGCAGGACACTGAAGCTTTCTTT CASSSGTGQDTEAFF
TRBJ2-6 many TRBD1 TRBV20-1 TGCAGTGCTAGAGATGGACAGGGGTTGGTGGGGGCCAACGTCCTGACTTTC CSARDGQGLVGANVLTF
TRBJ2-2 . . TRBV7-2 TGTGCCAGCAGCCCGGGGGTAGACACCGGGGAGCTGTTTTTT CASSPGVDTGELFF
TRBJ2-1 . TRBD2 TRBV12-3/TRBV12-4 TGTGCCACCCGACTAGCGGGGAGTTACAATGAGCAGTTCTTC CATRLAGSYNEQFF
TRBJ2-3 many TRBD2 TRBV6-1 TGTGCCAGCACCGACGGACTAGTAGGAGATACGCAGTATTTT CASTDGLVGDTQYF